The 31 T cell receptor beta chains presented below share a single source sample, sequenced in a study of vaccination and CD4 T cells after COVID-19. This sample's treatment: 10-day PBMC culture with coronavirus spike peptide pools or control peptides (ViraFEST assay). These receptors' targets are unknown. The study sequenced cultured CD4+ T cell DNA using the Oncomine TCR Beta short-read assay. One entry per CDR3 protein results from TCRdb running MiXCR on the PCR reads. The table has 17,000 or so distinct CDR3 sequences, approximately 55% seen once. The sample was CD4+ T cells from blood, cultured in vitro. These receptors were obtained from a human donor who had recovered from COVID-19.

V usage is TRBV19 and J usage is TRBJ2-1; D perhaps matches TRBD2 (6 bases). The CDR3 has 14 residues. CDR1 and CDR2 (germline): LNHDA, SQIVND (reference sequence). V lost 5 bases and J 5 bases, leaving 13 bases between the germline ends. The CDR3 bases are TGTGCCAGTAGTGGCGGGGCGGGCGACAATGAGCAGTTCTTC. Residues: CASSGGAGDNEQFF.

The rearrangement uses TRBV5-1 and TRBJ2-3; 8 bases align to TRBD2. Germline V CDR1 and CDR2: SGHRS, YFSETQ. The ends lost 4 bases at V and 2 bases at J; junction bases unmatched: 6. This CDR3 is 15 amino acids long. CDR3 in amino acids: CASSVVAGTTDTQYF. The CDR3 region has the DNA TGCGCCAGCAGCGTGGTAGCGGGAACCACAGATACGCAGTATTTT.

The gene calls are TRBV2 and TRBJ2-5; 9 bases line up with TRBD1. The CDR3 consists of 15 residues. In germline, CDR1 is SNHLY, CDR2 FYNNEI. Trimming cost V 4 bases and J 3 bases; bases outside gene matches: 6. CDR3 residues: CASSVQWTGEETQYF. CDR3 nucleotides: TGTGCCAGCAGTGTGCAATGGACAGGGGAAGAGACCCAGTACTTC.

The chain combines TRBV6-2 or TRBV6-3 with TRBJ1-2; D remains unclear. This CDR3 comprises 11 residues. Per the germline V gene, CDR1 is MNHEY and CDR2 is SVGEGT. V was shortened by 2 bases and J by 4 bases, with 2 bases between the two germline ends. CDR3 protein: CASSYPYGYTF. The CDR3 nucleotides read TGTGCCAGCAGTTACCCCTATGGCTACACCTTC.

The genes are TRBV7-2 and TRBJ2-7; 8 bases line up with TRBD2. The CDR3 runs 17 residues. Trimming took 3 bases from V and 2 from J; bases not matched to a gene: 12. Germline V CDR1 and CDR2: SGHTA, FQGNSA. For the CDR3, the DNA is TGTGCCAGCAGCTTGGACATCGGGGCGGGAGGCCCCTACGAGCAGTACTTC. Amino acids: CASSLDIGAGGPYEQYF.

J is TRBJ2-1 and V is TRBV7-3; D gene unclear. The CDR3 has 13 residues. Between the trimmed V and J ends, which lost 0 bases and 10 bases, there was a span of 10 bases. Germline V gives CDR1 SGHTA, CDR2 FQGTGA. CDR3 nucleotide sequence: TGTGCCAGCAGCTTAACAGCGCTCAACGAGCAGTTCTTC. This translates into CASSLTALNEQFF.

This clonotype was seen a few times. Here the CDR3 DNA reads TGTGCCAGCAGCTTAAACTCACACGGACTAGCGGGTGGGGAGACCCAGTACTTC. This sequence encodes CASSLNSHGLAGGETQYF. The chain combines TRBV7-3 with TRBJ2-5, with 11 bases lining up with TRBD2. Losses at the gene ends were 1 base for V and 5 bases for J; bases not matched to a gene: 12. CDR3 length: 18 residues. Germline values: CDR1 SGHTA, CDR2 FQGTGA.

The rearrangement uses TRBV7-2 and TRBJ2-2, with unresolved D. The CDR3 is made up of 16 amino acids. In germline, CDR1 is SGHTA, CDR2 FQGNSA. V shed 5 bases and J shed 5 bases, with 18 bases lying between them. CDR3 DNA: TGTGCCAGCAGCCGGGTCGGGCCCACCGGGACCGGGGAGCTGTTTTTT. Protein sequence: CASSRVGPTGTGELFF.

The rearrangement joins TRBV15 to TRBJ1-5; D not resolved. Germline V gene data show CDR1 as LNHNV and CDR2 as YYDKDF (reference sequence). This CDR3 contains 12 residues. The V end was cut by 3 bases, the J end by 4 bases, with 4 bases between. CDR3 sequence (DNA): TGTGCCACCAGCAGGGGTAATCAGCCCCAGCATTTT. Its protein is CATSRGNQPQHF.

In this sample, this clonotype turned up a few times. The chain couples TRBV7-2 to TRBJ1-5; the D gene is possibly TRBD1 (5 bases). The CDR3 totals 15 residues. V lost 4 bases, J lost 6 bases, and 16 bases lay in between. Per germline, CDR1 SGHTA and CDR2 FQGNSA. The CDR3 DNA sequence: TGTGCCAGCAGCTCCCGGACGGGGCAGGGTCAGCCCCAGCATTTT. Protein sequence: CASSSRTGQGQPQHF.

Remarks on this clonotype: One end of the junction varies from germline; a read error may be responsible. The genes are TRBV19 and TRBJ2-7; 11 nucleotides line up with TRBD2. The germline V gene has CDR1 LNHDA and CDR2 SQIVND (reference sequence). The CDR3 is 17 amino acids. The CDR3 here is CAGLPHMTSGATYEQYF. CDR3 DNA: TGTGCCGGCCTACCACATATGACTAGCGGGGCAACCTACGAACAGTACTTC.

Only a few counts were recorded for this clonotype. The chain uses TRBV27 and TRBJ1-2, with 7 bases that match TRBD1. The CDR3 is 16 amino acids. Germline loops: CDR1 MNHEY, CDR2 SMNVEV (reference sequence). Unmatched junction bases numbered 12, after V lost 6 bases and J lost 2 bases. This CDR3 reads CASSPNPTGNNYGYTF. The DNA of the CDR3 is TGTGCCAGCAGCCCCAATCCGACAGGGAACAACTATGGCTACACCTTC.

The chain joins TRBV7-3 to TRBJ1-6; 9 bases map to TRBD1. The germline V gene has CDR1 SGHTA and CDR2 FQGTGA. Unmatched junction bases numbered 7, after V lost 0 bases and J lost 7 bases. The CDR3 runs to 17 residues. The CDR3 loop is CASSLTNPGQGNSPLHF. The CDR3 DNA sequence: TGTGCCAGCAGCTTAACTAATCCGGGACAGGGAAATTCACCCCTCCACTTT.

This clonotype has just a few counts. The gene calls are TRBV6-2 or TRBV6-3 and TRBJ2-2; TRBD2 matches at 12 bases. Per germline, CDR1 MNHEY and CDR2 SVGEGT. The CDR3 extends over 17 amino acids. The ends lost 7 bases at V and 0 bases at J; junction bases unmatched: 6. The CDR3 coding sequence is TGTGCCAGCACTAGACTAGCGGGAGACCCGAACACCGGGGAGCTGTTTTTT. Residues: CASTRLAGDPNTGELFF.

This chain connects TRBV30 to TRBJ2-4; 10 bases line up with TRBD1. This CDR3 has 13 residues. J lost 9 bases, V lost 5 bases, and 7 bases had no gene match. Germline V gene data show CDR1 as GTSNPN and CDR2 as SVGIG (reference sequence). The CDR3 region has the DNA TGTGCCTGGGACAGGGGGCCGGAAGCCATTCAGTACTTC. It translates to CAWDRGPEAIQYF. Full variable domain (missing parts from reference TRBV30 and TRBJ2-4): SQTIHQWPATLVQPVGSPLSLECTVEGTSNPNLYWYRQAAGRGLQLLFYSVGIGQISSEVPQNLSASRPQDRQFILSSKKLLLSDSGFYLCAWDRGPEAIQYFGAGTRLSVL.

This chain uses TRBV27 with TRBJ2-3; 8 bases are shared with TRBD2. Germline V gives CDR1 MNHEY, CDR2 SMNVEV (reference sequence). Germline trimming cut 3 bases from V and 1 base from J; bases unmatched to any gene: 6. The CDR3 has 16 amino acids. This CDR3 is CASSLGLVGRTDTQYF. In DNA form, the CDR3 reads TGTGCCAGCAGTTTGGGACTAGTGGGACGCACAGATACGCAGTATTTT.

The J gene is TRBJ1-1, the V gene TRBV3-1; no clear D. This CDR3 contains 14 residues. Trimming stripped 1 base from V and 6 bases from J, with 12 bases between. Germline assignment: CDR1 LGHDT and CDR2 YNNKEL (reference sequence). The chain's CDR3 is CASSQVIPKAEAFF. CDR3 DNA sequence: TGTGCCAGCAGCCAAGTTATCCCAAAGGCTGAAGCTTTCTTT.

There are a few counts of this clonotype. The rearrangement joins TRBV5-4 to TRBJ2-7; D gene unclear. There are 13 residues in the CDR3. With 4 bases removed from V and 0 bases from J, the gap between germline ends came to 8 bases. In germline, CDR1 is SGHNT, CDR2 YYREEE (reference sequence). For the CDR3, the DNA is TGTGCCAGCAGCCCACGACTCTCCTACGAGCAGTACTTC. This gives the protein CASSPRLSYEQYF.

The CDR3 sequence is CASSEWMGGTYTQYF. In DNA form, the CDR3 reads TGTGCCAGCAGTGAGTGGATGGGGGGCACTTATACGCAGTATTTT. This chain uses TRBV6-1 with TRBJ2-3; tentatively, D is TRBD1 or TRBD2 (6 bases each). From germline, CDR1 is MNHNS and CDR2 SASEGT. The V end lost 3 bases, the J end lost 7 bases, and 17 bases lay between the germline ends. The CDR3 extends over 15 amino acids.

This chain connects TRBV11-2 to TRBJ2-7; D gene unclear. The length of the CDR3 is 14 residues. Germline CDR1 SGHAT, CDR2 FQNNGV. Trimming removed 3 bases from V and 0 bases from J, with 9 bases in between. This CDR3 reads CASSFEESSYEQYF. Here the CDR3 DNA reads TGTGCCAGCAGCTTCGAGGAAAGCTCCTACGAGCAGTACTTC.

V is TRBV5-1 and J is TRBJ1-2; TRBD1 might be the D (5 bases). The V end was cut by 0 bases, the J end by 8 bases, with 17 bases between. In germline, CDR1 is SGHRS, CDR2 YFSETQ. CDR3 length: 15 amino acids. The CDR3 region is CASSLVQGAEGGYTF. Here the CDR3 DNA reads TGCGCCAGCAGCTTGGTCCAGGGTGCCGAAGGGGGCTACACCTTC.

J is TRBJ1-1 and V is TRBV14; D remains ambiguous. V was shortened by 0 bases and J by 5 bases, with 7 bases between the two germline ends. The CDR3 is 13 amino acids. The germline V gene encodes CDR1 SGHDN and CDR2 FVKESK. Here the CDR3 reads CASSQDYLTEAFF. CDR3 DNA sequence: TGTGCCAGCAGCCAAGATTACCTAACTGAAGCTTTCTTT.

The chain combines TRBV19 with TRBJ2-3, with 7 positions matching TRBD2. Germline V gene data show CDR1 as LNHDA and CDR2 as SQIVND (reference sequence). CDR3 length: 16 amino acids. The ends lost 3 bases at V and 2 bases at J; junction bases unmatched: 8. DNA for the CDR3: TGTGCCAGTAGTATTGGGACTAACCCACTCACAGATACGCAGTATTTT. It yields the protein CASSIGTNPLTDTQYF.

The CDR3 DNA reads TGTGCCAGCACGGGGACGCCCGAGTCACCCCTCCACTTT. Amino acid sequence: CASTGTPESPLHF. The chain recombines TRBV2 with TRBJ1-6, with D perhaps matching TRBD1 (5 bases). Germline CDR1 is SNHLY and CDR2 is FYNNEI. This CDR3 spans 13 amino acids. Trimming removed 7 bases at V and 10 bases at J, with 14 bases between.

The V gene is TRBV6-5, the J gene TRBJ2-5; 7 nucleotides agree with TRBD2. The V gene end was trimmed by 2 bases and the J gene end by 5 bases; junction bases not matched to a gene: 5. In germline, CDR1 is MNHEY, CDR2 SVGAGI. The CDR3 loop spans 14 amino acids. The CDR3 DNA is TGTGCCAGCAGTTACATCGTGGGAGGGGAGACCCAGTACTTC. Protein sequence: CASSYIVGGETQYF.

J is TRBJ1-1 and V is TRBV28; TRBD1 is a possible D gene (6 bases). There are 15 residues in the CDR3. Per the germline V gene, CDR1 is MDHEN and CDR2 is SYDVKM. Trimming removed 9 bases from V and 2 bases from J, with 19 bases in between. CDR3 DNA sequence: TGTGCCAGTAGTCAATCGGGGGCGGCAAACACTGAAGCTTTCTTT. Translating gives CASSQSGAANTEAFF.

V is TRBV11-3 and J is TRBJ2-7; the D gene is possibly TRBD1 (7 bases). This CDR3 region has 13 residues. Germline-derived CDR1 and CDR2 are SGHNT and YENEEA. Between the trimmed V and J ends, which lost 1 base and 6 bases, there was a span of 10 bases. The CDR3 DNA sequence: TGTGCCAGCAGCTTAGCCCAGGGGGGCGAGCAGTACTTC. Translating it yields CASSLAQGGEQYF. Based on the CDR3 plus reference TRBV11-3 and TRBJ2-7, the full variable domain is EAGVVQSPRYKIIEKKQPVAFWCNPISGHNTLYWYLQNLGQGPELLIRYENEEAVDDSQLPKDRFSAERLKGVDSTLKIQPAELGDSAVYLCASSLAQGGEQYFGPGTRLTVT.

The rearrangement links TRBV20-1 to TRBJ1-1, with TRBD1 as a possible D gene (5 bases). The CDR3 is 15 amino acids. V shed 1 base and J shed 6 bases, with 18 bases lying between them. In germline, CDR1 is DFQATT, CDR2 SNEGSKA (reference sequence). The CDR3 DNA reads as TGCAGTGCTAGAGGACAGACCGTCGGGATCGCTGAAGCTTTCTTT. Translating it yields CSARGQTVGIAEAFF.

The chain combines TRBV24-1 with TRBJ2-7, with TRBD1 matching 8 bases. J gave up 5 bases and V 7 bases, and 6 bases lay outside the gene matches. There are 13 residues in the CDR3. Looked up from germline, CDR1 is KGHDR and CDR2 is SFDVKD. The CDR3 DNA is TGTGCCACCAGCAGACAGGGGACCCACGAGCAGTACTTC. Translation: CATSRQGTHEQYF.

This clonotype has a handful of counts. This sequence joins TRBV21-1 and TRBJ1-1; the table's D gene call, TRBD1, was not cross checked with the DNA. TRBV21-1 is a recognized pseudogene. This CDR3 is built from 14 residues. The CDR3 spells CASSSRQGNTEAFF. In DNA form, the CDR3 reads TGTGCCAGCTCGTCGCGTCAGGGGAACACTGAAGCTTTCTTT.

The V and J genes are TRBV2 and TRBJ1-5; D uncertain. The V end was cut by 8 bases, the J end by 3 bases, with 11 bases between. This CDR3 has 13 residues. Germline CDR1 reads SNHLY; CDR2 reads FYNNEI. The DNA of the CDR3 is TGTGCCAGCCGCAGGAGTTTCAATCAGCCCCAGCATTTT. It is translated as CASRRSFNQPQHF.